This is a list of T cell receptor beta chains from one sample in a study of blood T cell repertoires in COVID-19. The data were produced by immunoSEQ multiplex PCR, yet TCRdb's version contains in-frame clones alone and is incomplete. The repertoire holds some 150,000 clones, with 85% as singletons. Sequencing was done on a sample of peripheral blood. These receptors came from a human donor with acute or convalescent COVID-19. The donor label of this sample is uncertain. Each CDR3 is given with its conserved first and last residue. A D gene is named only where the DNA matches it firmly. Clone sizes are given selectively: once, few, many, or a class where the clone is expanded.

TRBV19,TRBJ1-1,TRBD1,-,TGTGCCAGTACCCCGAGAAGGGACAGGCTACACACTGAAGCTTTCTTT,CASTPRRDRLHTEAFF
TRBV4-3,TRBJ1-4,TRBD1,-,TGCGCCAGCAGCCAAGGGACAGGCACTCGCGGTAATGAAAAACTGTTTTTT,CASSQGTGTRGNEKLFF
TRBV5-1,TRBJ2-7,TRBD1,-,TGCGCCAGCAGCCTCGGGACAGGGTACGAGCAGTACTTC,CASSLGTGYEQYF
TRBV30,TRBJ2-3,TRBD2,-,TGTGCCTGGTCTACTAGCGGGGGAACAGATACGCAGTATTTT,CAWSTSGGTDTQYF
TRBV19,TRBJ1-2,TRBD1,-,TGTGCCAGTAGTTCCCCCCGGACAGGGGGCGGCTACACCTTC,CASSSPRTGGGYTF
TRBV6-5,TRBJ2-1,-,-,TGTGCCAGCAGTTACCGGCGGGCACGGGATGAGCAGTTCTTC,CASSYRRARDEQFF
TRBV30,TRBJ1-5,TRBD1,-,TGTGCCTGGGGACAGGGGAATTATCAGCCCCAGCATTTT,CAWGQGNYQPQHF
TRBV7-2,TRBJ2-4,TRBD1,-,TGTGCCAGCAGCCCATCCGGGACAGAGGTAGCCAAAAACATTCAGTACTTC,CASSPSGTEVAKNIQYF
TRBV19,TRBJ1-1,-,-,TGTGCCAGTAGTAAACAAGAGAACACTGAAGCTTTCTTT,CASSKQENTEAFF
TRBV28,TRBJ2-2,-,-,TGTGCCAGCACCTTGACAGTCACCGGGGAGCTGTTTTTT,CASTLTVTGELFF
TRBV18,TRBJ1-5,-,-,TGTGCCAGCTCACCACAACAGGGTAATCAGCCCCAGCATTTT,CASSPQQGNQPQHF
TRBV2,TRBJ2-3,-,-,TGTGCCAGCAGTTGGGCTGGGGGGAGGGATACGCAGTATTTT,CASSWAGGRDTQYF
TRBV7-9,TRBJ2-2,-,-,TGTGCCAGCAGCCGACCGGGACTCCTGAACACCGGGGAGCTGTTTTTT,CASSRPGLLNTGELFF
TRBV7-6,TRBJ2-5,-,-,TGTGCCAGCAGCTTAACCCAGGGGCTGGGGGAGACCCAGTACTTC,CASSLTQGLGETQYF
TRBV7-9,TRBJ2-3,TRBD2,-,TGTGCCAGCAGCTTTAGCGGGAGGGCCGGTGATACGCAGTATTTT,CASSFSGRAGDTQYF
TRBV11-2,TRBJ2-1,TRBD2,-,TGTGCCAGCAGTCGGGGCGGGAGGTCCTACAATGAGCAGTTCTTC,CASSRGGRSYNEQFF
TRBV9,TRBJ2-1,TRBD1,-,TGTGCCAGCAGCGGACAGGGCCTTCCCTACAATGAGCAGTTCTTC,CASSGQGLPYNEQFF
TRBV6-4,TRBJ2-1,-,-,TGTGCCAGCAGTGCCGAGCGAACAGGGAATGAGCAGTTCTTC,CASSAERTGNEQFF
TRBV6-6,TRBJ2-7,-,-,TGTGCCAGCAGTTACTCGACCGGAGGTTCCTACGAGCAGTACTTC,CASSYSTGGSYEQYF
TRBV10-2,TRBJ2-1,-,-,TGCGCCAGCAGAAGACAGGTCTCCGGTGAGCAGTTCTTC,CASRRQVSGEQFF
TRBV15,TRBJ2-6,-,-,TGTGCCACCAGCAGGGGCCGGCAGGCCGACAACGTCCTGACTTTC,CATSRGRQADNVLTF
TRBV3-1/TRBV3-2,TRBJ2-2,TRBD2,-,TGTGCCAGCAGCCACCGGACTAGCGGGACCGGGGAGCTGTTTTTT,CASSHRTSGTGELFF
TRBV27,TRBJ1-2,TRBD1,-,TGTGCCAGCAGTTTATCCGGGACAGGGGGCTACTATGGCTACACCTTC,CASSLSGTGGYYGYTF
TRBV24-1,TRBJ2-7,TRBD1,-,TGTGCCACCAGTCAGGGACAGGCCTACGAGCAGTACTTC,CATSQGQAYEQYF
TRBV15,TRBJ2-7,-,-,TGTGCCACCAGCAGAGATCTAACGGGGACCTACGAGCAGTACTTC,CATSRDLTGTYEQYF
TRBV5-6,TRBJ2-6,TRBD1,-,TGTGCCAGCAGCTATACAGGGGTATCCTCTGGGGCCAACGTCCTGACTTTC,CASSYTGVSSGANVLTF
TRBV7-9,TRBJ2-1,-,once,TGTGCCAGCAGCTCCCGACGGCGACTAGGCGGGCGGAATGAGCAGTTCTTC,CASSSRRRLGGRNEQFF
TRBV19,TRBJ1-2,-,-,TGTGCCAGTAGACTTAGCGACTATGGCTACACCTTC,CASRLSDYGYTF
TRBV30,TRBJ1-5,-,-,TGTGCCTGGAGTGTTAAGTCAGTTAGCAATCAGCCCCAGCATTTT,CAWSVKSVSNQPQHF
TRBV9,TRBJ1-3,TRBD1,-,TGTGCCAGCAGCGGGCGGACAGGGCGGGCAAACACCATATATTTT,CASSGRTGRANTIYF
TRBV27,TRBJ1-5,TRBD1,-,TGTGCCAGCAGTCCGAGGGACAGGGGGGAGAATCAGCCCCAGCATTTT,CASSPRDRGENQPQHF
TRBV6-2/TRBV6-3,TRBJ1-5,-,-,TGTGCCAGCAGTCTTGTCAGCAATCAGCCCCAGCATTTT,CASSLVSNQPQHF
TRBV7-6,TRBJ2-3,-,-,TGTGCCAGCAGCTCCGGGACTCCTATACCCATTAGCACAGATACGCAGTATTTT,CASSSGTPIPISTDTQYF
TRBV28,TRBJ1-1,-,-,TGTGCCAGCAGAATCTCTATGGGGGGGTCTGAAGCTTTCTTT,CASRISMGGSEAFF
TRBV5-4,TRBJ2-1,TRBD1,-,TGTGCCAGCAGCTTGGGTGACAGGGGATTATACAATGAGCAGTTCTTC,CASSLGDRGLYNEQFF
TRBV10-3,TRBJ1-5,-,-,TGTGCCATCAGCGATACAGGGTCTAATCAGCCCCAGCATTTT,CAISDTGSNQPQHF
TRBV30,TRBJ2-4,TRBD1,-,TGTGCCTGGACCCCAACAGGGGTAAACATTCAGTACTTC,CAWTPTGVNIQYF
TRBV29-1,TRBJ1-4,TRBD1,-,TGCAGCGTTGGGACAGGGGGCCATGAAAAACTGTTTTTT,CSVGTGGHEKLFF
TRBV4-3,TRBJ2-3,TRBD2,-,TGCGCCAGCAGCCAGGGCGGGGGGGTGAATACGCAGTATTTT,CASSQGGGVNTQYF